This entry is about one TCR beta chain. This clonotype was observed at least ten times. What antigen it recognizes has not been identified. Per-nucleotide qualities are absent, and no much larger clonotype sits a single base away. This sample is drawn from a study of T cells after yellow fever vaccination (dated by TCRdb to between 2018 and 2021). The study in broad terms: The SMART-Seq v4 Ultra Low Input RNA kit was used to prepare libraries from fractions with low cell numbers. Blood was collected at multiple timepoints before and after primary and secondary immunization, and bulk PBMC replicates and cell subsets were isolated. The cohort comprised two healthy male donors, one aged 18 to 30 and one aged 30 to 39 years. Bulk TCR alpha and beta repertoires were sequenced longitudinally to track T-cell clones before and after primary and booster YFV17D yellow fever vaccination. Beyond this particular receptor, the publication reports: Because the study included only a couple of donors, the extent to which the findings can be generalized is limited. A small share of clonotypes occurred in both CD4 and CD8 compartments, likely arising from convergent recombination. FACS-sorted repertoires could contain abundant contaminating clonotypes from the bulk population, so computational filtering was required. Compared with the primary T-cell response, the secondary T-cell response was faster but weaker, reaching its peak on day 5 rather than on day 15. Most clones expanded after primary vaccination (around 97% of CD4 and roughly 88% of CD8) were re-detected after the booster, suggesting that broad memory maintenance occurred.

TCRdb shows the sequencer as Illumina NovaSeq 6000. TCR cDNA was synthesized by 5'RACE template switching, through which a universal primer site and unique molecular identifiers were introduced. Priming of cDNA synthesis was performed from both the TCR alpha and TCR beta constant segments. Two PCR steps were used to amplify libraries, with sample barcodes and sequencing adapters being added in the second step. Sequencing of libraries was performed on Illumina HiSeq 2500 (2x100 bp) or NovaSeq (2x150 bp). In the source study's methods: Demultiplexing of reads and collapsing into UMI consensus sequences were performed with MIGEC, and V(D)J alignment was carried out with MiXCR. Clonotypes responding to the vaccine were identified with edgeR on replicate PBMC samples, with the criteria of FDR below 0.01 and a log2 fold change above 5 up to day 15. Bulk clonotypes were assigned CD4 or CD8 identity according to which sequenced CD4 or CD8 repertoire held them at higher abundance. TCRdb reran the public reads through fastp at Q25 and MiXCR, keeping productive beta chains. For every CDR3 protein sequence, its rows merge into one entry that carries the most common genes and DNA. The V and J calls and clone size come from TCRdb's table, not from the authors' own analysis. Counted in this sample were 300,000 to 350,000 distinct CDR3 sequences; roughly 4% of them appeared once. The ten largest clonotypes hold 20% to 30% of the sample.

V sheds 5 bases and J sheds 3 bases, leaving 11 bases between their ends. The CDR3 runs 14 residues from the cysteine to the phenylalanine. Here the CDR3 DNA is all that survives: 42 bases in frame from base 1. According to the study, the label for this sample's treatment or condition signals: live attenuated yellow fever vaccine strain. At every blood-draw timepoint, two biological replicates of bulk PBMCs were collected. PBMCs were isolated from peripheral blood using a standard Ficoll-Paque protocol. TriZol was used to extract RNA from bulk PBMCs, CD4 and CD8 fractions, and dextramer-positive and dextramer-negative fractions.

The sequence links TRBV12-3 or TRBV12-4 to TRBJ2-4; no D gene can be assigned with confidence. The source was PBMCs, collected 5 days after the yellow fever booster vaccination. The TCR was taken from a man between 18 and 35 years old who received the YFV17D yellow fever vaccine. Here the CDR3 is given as CASSKGFGKNIQYF. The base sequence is TGTGCCAGCAGTAAAGGATTTGGCAAAAACATTCAGTACTTC.